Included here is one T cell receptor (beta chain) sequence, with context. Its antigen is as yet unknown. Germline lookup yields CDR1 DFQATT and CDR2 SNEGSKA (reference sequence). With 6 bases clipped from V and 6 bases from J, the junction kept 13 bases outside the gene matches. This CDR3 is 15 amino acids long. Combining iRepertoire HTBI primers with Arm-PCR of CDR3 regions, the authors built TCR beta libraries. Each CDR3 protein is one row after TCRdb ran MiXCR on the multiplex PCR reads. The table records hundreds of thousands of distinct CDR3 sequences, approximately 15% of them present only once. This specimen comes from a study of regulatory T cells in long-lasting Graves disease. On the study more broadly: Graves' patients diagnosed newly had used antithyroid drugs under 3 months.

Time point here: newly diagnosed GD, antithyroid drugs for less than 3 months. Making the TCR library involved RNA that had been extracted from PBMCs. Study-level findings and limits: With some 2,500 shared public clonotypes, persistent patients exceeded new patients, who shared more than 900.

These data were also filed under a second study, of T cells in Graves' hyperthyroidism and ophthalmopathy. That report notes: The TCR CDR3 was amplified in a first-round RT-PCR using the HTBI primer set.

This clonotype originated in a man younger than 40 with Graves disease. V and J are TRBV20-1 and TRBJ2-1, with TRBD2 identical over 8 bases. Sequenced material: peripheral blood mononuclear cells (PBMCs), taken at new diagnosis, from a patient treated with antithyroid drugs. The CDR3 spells CSARDSGTPANEQFF. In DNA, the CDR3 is TGCAGTGCCCGGGATAGCGGGACGCCTGCCAATGAGCAGTTCTTC.